These 16 T cell receptor beta chains came from one sample sequenced in a study of blood T cell repertoires in COVID-19. Assay: immunoSEQ multiplex PCR; the TCRdb copy retains only in-frame clones and omits some. The table shows more than 100,000 clones, with over 70% occurring only once. The sequenced material came from peripheral blood. All receptors come from a woman in her 70s with acute or convalescent COVID-19.

The genes are TRBV3-1 (or the pseudogene TRBV3-2) and TRBJ1-2, with D tentatively TRBD1 (5 bases). Trimming took 3 bases from V and 7 from J, leaving 18 bases between them. The CDR3 sequence is 15 residues long. From germline, CDR1 is LGHDT and CDR2 YNNKEL (reference sequence). The CDR3 spells CASSQVGGLDSGYTF. CDR3 bases: TGTGCCAGCAGCCAGGTCGGGGGGTTGGATAGTGGCTACACCTTC.

The rearrangement uses TRBV10-2 and TRBJ2-1; 10 nucleotides line up with TRBD2. Germline CDR1 and CDR2: WSHSY and SAAADI. This CDR3 region has 17 residues. Trimming at V came to 5 bases and at J to 0 bases, leaving 7 bases not matched to a gene. CDR3 coding DNA: TGCGCCAGCAGTTCACAACTAGCGGGGAACTCCTACAATGAGCAGTTCTTC. This encodes CASSSQLAGNSYNEQFF.

The rearrangement links TRBV7-9 to TRBJ1-4, with 7 bases matching TRBD1. Germline assignment: CDR1 SEHNR and CDR2 FQNEAQ (reference sequence). The CDR3 has 16 residues. With 4 bases clipped from V and 4 bases from J, the junction kept 9 bases outside the gene matches. For the CDR3, the DNA is TGTGCCAGCAGCTCCGCCGGGACAGCGCTTAATGAAAAACTGTTTTTT. This encodes CASSSAGTALNEKLFF.

The chain links TRBV4-1 to TRBJ1-4, with a tentative D call TRBD1 (6 bases). Trimming shortened V by 6 bases and J by 3 bases, and 14 bases separated the two germline ends. This CDR3 is built from 15 residues. Germline V lookup: CDR1 MGHRA, CDR2 YSYEKL. The CDR3 DNA follows: TGCGCCAGCAGACCCACAGGGATCTCTAATGAAAAACTGTTTTTT. Protein: CASRPTGISNEKLFF.

The chain has TRBV7-9 and TRBJ2-1; TRBD1 matches 7 bases. The CDR3 contains 17 residues. Germline V gene sequence: CDR1 SEHNR, CDR2 FQNEAQ (reference sequence). V shed 5 bases, J shed 5 bases, and the junction held 15 bases outside the gene matches. The CDR3 DNA follows: TGTGCCAGCAGCCTCAGCCTCTATTGGACAGGAAACAATGAGCAGTTCTTC. Protein product: CASSLSLYWTGNNEQFF.

V gene TRBV2 combines with J gene TRBJ1-5; D gene uncertain. CDR3 length equals 13 residues. Germline CDR1 is SNHLY and CDR2 is FYNNEI. Trimming left V 3 bases short and J 6 bases short, with 9 bases between. The CDR3 sequence: CASSEEDAQPQHF. As DNA, the CDR3 is TGTGCCAGCAGTGAGGAGGACGCTCAGCCCCAGCATTTT.

The genes are TRBV28 and TRBJ1-1; D is unresolved. The CDR3 contains 13 residues. The V end lost 6 bases, the J end lost 5 bases, and 13 bases lay between the germline ends. From germline, CDR1 is MDHEN and CDR2 SYDVKM. The CDR3 nucleotides are TGTGCCAGCAGGCAGGCTCCGTGGACTGAAGCTTTCTTT. Its translation is CASRQAPWTEAFF.

This chain joins TRBV30 and TRBJ2-5; 7 bases are shared with TRBD2. The CDR3 runs to 14 residues. Germline V gives CDR1 GTSNPN, CDR2 SVGIG (reference sequence). The J segment lost 5 bases and the V segment lost 2 bases, leaving 8 bases of the junction unmatched. The CDR3 here is CAWSWEGRSETQYF. CDR3 bases: TGTGCCTGGAGTTGGGAGGGCCGGTCGGAGACCCAGTACTTC.

The chain's CDR3 is CASGNPGNTIYF. CDR3 DNA sequence: TGTGCCAGCGGCAACCCTGGAAACACCATATATTTT. The chain is built from TRBV14 and TRBJ1-3; the D is unclear. Trimming cost V 8 bases and J 2 bases, with 7 bases left between them. The CDR3 sequence is 12 residues long. Germline V lookup: CDR1 SGHDN, CDR2 FVKESK. Filled out from reference TRBV14 and TRBJ1-3, the complete variable domain reads EAGVTQFPSHSVIEKGQTVTLRCDPISGHDNLYWYRRVMGKEIKFLLHFVKESKQDESGMPNNRFLAERTGGTYSTLKVQPAELEDSGVYFCASGNPGNTIYFGEGSWLTVV.

The chain's CDR3 is CASRKDSNTEAFF. The CDR3 DNA reads as TGTGCCAGCAGAAAGGACAGCAACACTGAAGCTTTCTTT. The chain links TRBV12-3 or TRBV12-4 to TRBJ1-1; D perhaps matches TRBD1 (6 bases). This CDR3 contains 13 residues. V was trimmed by 6 bases and J by 2 bases, leaving 10 bases between them.

The chain is built from TRBV28 and TRBJ1-2; possible D gene TRBD1, 6 bases. Germline-derived CDR1 and CDR2 are MDHEN and SYDVKM. Trimming stripped 7 bases from V and 5 bases from J, with 17 bases between. The CDR3 sequence is 14 residues long. The CDR3 reads CASTSGGLLYGYTF. In nucleotides, the CDR3 is TGTGCCAGCACCTCGGGGGGGCTACTATATGGCTACACCTTC.

This clone is judged large. Other DNA sequences within the sample encode an identical CDR3. This chain joins TRBV14 and TRBJ1-4, with D tentatively TRBD1 (5 bases). This CDR3 has 14 residues. Trimming left V 4 bases short and J 7 bases short, with 13 bases between. The germline CDR1 and CDR2 sequences are SGHDN and FVKESK. Here the CDR3 reads CASSPRWGGEKLFF. CDR3 in DNA: TGTGCCAGCAGCCCCCGTTGGGGGGGTGAAAAACTGTTTTTT. Filled out from reference TRBV14 and TRBJ1-4, the complete variable domain reads EAGVTQFPSHSVIEKGQTVTLRCDPISGHDNLYWYRRVMGKEIKFLLHFVKESKQDESGMPNNRFLAERTGGTYSTLKVQPAELEDSGVYFCASSPRWGGEKLFFGSGTQLSVL.

The V gene is TRBV6-4, the J gene TRBJ1-1, with 9 bases that match TRBD1. J gave up 3 bases and V 6 bases, and 8 bases lay outside the gene matches. In germline, CDR1 is MRHNA, CDR2 SNTAGT. CDR3 length equals 15 residues. CDR3 in DNA: TGTGCCAGCAGGGTACACGACAGGGGGGACACTGAAGCTTTCTTT. This encodes CASRVHDRGDTEAFF.

The V call is TRBV27, the J call TRBJ2-7, with 7 positions matching TRBD1. Germline trimming cut 11 bases from V and 2 bases from J; bases unmatched to any gene: 6. The CDR3 has 12 residues. The germline CDR1 and CDR2 sequences are MNHEY and SMNVEV (reference sequence). The DNA of the CDR3 is TGTGCCGTACACAGGGGTACCTACGAGCAGTACTTC. It codes for CAVHRGTYEQYF.

This clone was counted between two and nine times. V gene TRBV5-1 combines with J gene TRBJ2-7; 8 positions agree with TRBD2. Germline V gives CDR1 SGHRS, CDR2 YFSETQ. Trimming cost V 9 bases and J 6 bases; bases outside gene matches: 11. This CDR3 spans 13 amino acids. CDR3 sequence (DNA): TGCGCCACCTCTTCGAATCGGGAGGGCGAGCAGTACTTC. Protein sequence: CATSSNREGEQYF. Together with reference TRBV5-1 and TRBJ2-7, the CDR3 gives the full variable domain: KAGVTQTPRYLIKTRGQQVTLSCSPISGHRSVSWYQQTPGQGLQFLFEYFSETQRNKGNFPGRFSGRQFSNSRSEMNVSTLELGDSALYLCATSSNREGEQYFGPGTRLTVT.

This chain connects TRBV19 to TRBJ1-2; TRBD1 aligns across 7 bases. CDR3 size: 14 residues. V was pared by 5 bases and J by 5 bases, with 8 bases of the junction left unmatched. From germline, CDR1 is LNHDA and CDR2 SQIVND (reference sequence). CDR3 sequence (DNA): TGTGCCAGTAGTCGGGACAGCCGCCGTTATGGCTACACCTTC. Translated, it gives CASSRDSRRYGYTF.